This TCR beta chain was identified in a study of T cells after yellow fever vaccination. Study-wide background: Low-cell-number fractions underwent preparation using SMART-Seq v4 Ultra Low Input. General observations from the study: Subsequent booster samples again held most clones from primary vaccination (approximately 95% CD4, 88% CD8). One caveat is that FACS-sorted repertoires could contain abundant clonotypes contaminating from the bulk population.

This clonotype was seen many times. Its antigen is unknown. MiXCR, applied by TCRdb to the 5' RACE reads, yields one record per CDR3 protein. The profile covers 300,000 to 350,000 distinct CDR3 sequences, with 3.5% to 4.5% appearing a single time and roughly a fifth taken by the ten largest. V was shortened by 5 bases and J by 2 bases, with 15 bases between the two germline ends. Germline assignment: CDR1 MDHEN and CDR2 SYDVKM. There are 15 residues in the CDR3. The source was PBMCs, collected 15 days after the yellow fever booster vaccination. V is TRBV28 and J is TRBJ1-2, with a possible D match to TRBD1 (5 bases). This TCR was recovered from a man younger than 30 who received the YFV17D yellow fever vaccine. The CDR3 region is CASSPGASVNYGYTF. The CDR3 DNA sequence: TGTGCCAGCAGTCCCGGGGCATCGGTCAACTATGGCTACACCTTC.